One and the same sample provided the 18 T cell receptor beta chains below, sequenced in a study of T cell responses to AZD1222 COVID-19 vaccine. Measured with immunoSEQ multiplex PCR; TCRdb has only the in-frame clones, and not every one. The sample has tens of thousands of clones; more than 75% are singletons. Sample: peripheral blood, taken on day 0 of AZD1222 vaccination. These receptors all come from an adult in good health.

This clone was seen just once. The DNA for the CDR3 is TGTGCCAGCAGCTTGGGGGCTAATGAAAAACTGTTTTTT. It yields the protein CASSLGANEKLFF. V usage is TRBV7-2 and J usage is TRBJ1-4, with D possibly TRBD1 on 5 matching bases. Per the germline V gene, CDR1 is SGHTA and CDR2 is FQGNSA. This CDR3 spans 13 amino acids. V lost 3 bases and J 3 bases, leaving 5 bases between the germline ends. Full variable domain (remainder filled in from reference TRBV7-2 and TRBJ1-4): GAGVSQSPSNKVTEKGKDVELRCDPISGHTALYWYRQSLGQGLEFLIYFQGNSAPDKSGLPSDRFSAERTGGSVSTLTIQRTQQEDSAVYLCASSLGANEKLFFGSGTQLSVL.

The rearrangement uses TRBV3-1 (or the pseudogene TRBV3-2) and TRBJ2-1; 13 nucleotides line up with TRBD2. Germline trimming cut 3 bases from V and 5 bases from J; bases unmatched to any gene: 1. This CDR3 contains 15 residues. Germline CDR1 is LGHDT and CDR2 is YNNKEL (reference sequence). CDR3 sequence: CASSQGLAGNNEQFF. As DNA, the CDR3 is TGTGCCAGCAGCCAGGGACTAGCGGGGAACAATGAGCAGTTCTTC.

This chain connects TRBV28 to TRBJ2-3; D is uncertain. Between the trimmed V and J ends, which lost 1 base and 6 bases, there was a span of 14 bases. Germline-derived CDR1 and CDR2 are MDHEN and SYDVKM. The length of the CDR3 is 15 residues. The CDR3 region has the DNA TGTGCCAGCAGTTTATATAGTCTAGTTGTGGATACGCAGTATTTT. Translation: CASSLYSLVVDTQYF.

This clone was counted a single time. V and J are TRBV18 and TRBJ1-5; D gene ambiguous. The CDR3 length is 13 residues. Germline values: CDR1 KGHSH, CDR2 LQKENI. Trimming removed 5 bases from V and 7 bases from J, with 12 bases in between. CDR3 in amino acids: CASSATAAQPQHF. CDR3 DNA: TGTGCCAGCTCAGCGACCGCGGCCCAGCCCCAGCATTTT.

The rearrangement links TRBV3-1 (or the pseudogene TRBV3-2) to TRBJ2-7; D is unclear. Germline V gene lookup returns CDR1 LGHDT and CDR2 YNNKEL (reference sequence). V lost 4 bases and J lost 7, with 8 bases in between. The CDR3 totals 11 residues. The CDR3 region has the DNA TGTGCCAGCAGCCGGGAAGGGGAGCAGTACTTC. Translation gives CASSREGEQYF.

This rearrangement joins TRBV27 to TRBJ1-4, with D tentatively TRBD1 (5 bases). CDR1 is MNHEY, CDR2 SMNVEV, per germline (reference sequence). The CDR3 consists of 17 residues. V dropped 0 bases and J dropped 3 bases, with 14 bases sitting between them. The CDR3 DNA reads as TGTGCCAGCAGTTTATCAGGGGCGAAACAGGCTAATGAAAAACTGTTTTTT. Translation gives CASSLSGAKQANEKLFF. Full variable domain (rest looked up from reference TRBV27 and TRBJ1-4): EAQVTQNPRYLITVTGKKLTVTCSQNMNHEYMSWYRQDPGLGLRQIYYSMNVEVTDKGDVPEGYKVSRKEKRNFPLILESPSPNQTSLYFCASSLSGAKQANEKLFFGSGTQLSVL.

This clone was observed a handful of times. The V call is TRBV19, the J call TRBJ2-7; unclear D gene. Germline CDR1 and CDR2: LNHDA and SQIVND (reference sequence). V was cut by 4 bases and J by 6 bases, with 13 bases left in between. The CDR3 is made up of 13 amino acids. The CDR3 here is CASSTNKAGEQYF. The CDR3 region has the DNA TGTGCCAGTAGTACAAACAAGGCCGGCGAGCAGTACTTC.

The rearrangement uses TRBV20-1 and TRBJ1-2; D not certain. The germline CDR1 and CDR2 sequences are DFQATT and SNEGSKA (reference sequence). This CDR3 is 9 amino acids long. V dropped 4 bases and J dropped 12 bases, with 9 bases sitting between them. The CDR3 here is CSATARDTF. Written as DNA, the CDR3 is TGCAGTGCTACGGCGCGGGACACCTTC.

This rearrangement joins TRBV6-5 to TRBJ1-6; weak D call: TRBD1 (5 bases). This CDR3 spans 12 amino acids. CDR1 is MNHEY, CDR2 SVGAGI, per germline. V was cut by 5 bases and J by 9 bases, with 8 bases left in between. This CDR3 is CASSIGGSPLHF. CDR3 sequence (DNA): TGTGCCAGCAGTATTGGGGGTTCACCCCTCCACTTT.

The chain links TRBV5-1 to TRBJ1-3; D possibly corresponds to TRBD1 (6 bases). CDR1 is SGHRS, CDR2 YFSETQ, per germline. V lost 4 bases, J lost 0 bases, and 8 bases lay in between. The CDR3 is 14 amino acids. In nucleotides, the CDR3 is TGCGCCAGCAGCAGGGGGGACTCTGGAAACACCATATATTTT. Translating gives CASSRGDSGNTIYF.

The genes are TRBV19 and TRBJ2-5; 10 positions agree with TRBD1. This CDR3 region has 14 residues. The V and J ends lost 5 bases and 5 bases, in that order; junction bases with no gene match: 5. Germline CDR1 reads LNHDA; CDR2 reads SQIVND (reference sequence). CDR3 loop: CASSSDRGRETQYF. The CDR3 DNA reads TGTGCCAGTAGTTCAGACAGGGGGCGTGAGACCCAGTACTTC.

CDR3 residues: CASSQGLQGKGEAFF. The CDR3, as DNA: TGCGCCAGCAGCCAAGGCCTACAGGGTAAGGGCGAAGCTTTCTTT. The chain combines TRBV4-1 with TRBJ1-1; weak D call: TRBD1 (6 bases). The CDR3 totals 15 residues. Trimming removed 1 base at V and 8 bases at J, with 17 bases between. Germline lookup yields CDR1 MGHRA and CDR2 YSYEKL.

This sequence joins TRBV10-1 and TRBJ2-2; a weak D match, TRBD1 (6 bases). V was shortened by 6 bases and J by 5 bases, with 10 bases between the two germline ends. Per germline, CDR1 WNHNN and CDR2 SYGVQD (reference sequence). The CDR3 consists of 13 residues. The CDR3 DNA is TGCGCCAGCAGCCGAGGACAGACCGGGGAGCTGTTTTTT. It is translated as CASSRGQTGELFF.

The DNA of the CDR3 is TGTGCCTGGAGCGGGGGGGAAGTAAAACGTAATCAGCCCCAGCATTTT. This encodes CAWSGGEVKRNQPQHF. The chain has TRBV30 and TRBJ1-5; tentatively, D is TRBD1 (5 bases). The germline CDR1 and CDR2 sequences are GTSNPN and SVGIG (reference sequence). The CDR3 spans 16 residues. Trimming removed 3 bases from V and 4 bases from J, with 19 bases in between. Full variable domain (rest looked up from reference TRBV30 and TRBJ1-5): SQTIHQWPATLVQPVGSPLSLECTVEGTSNPNLYWYRQAAGRGLQLLFYSVGIGQISSEVPQNLSASRPQDRQFILSSKKLLLSDSGFYLCAWSGGEVKRNQPQHFGDGTRLSIL.

The chain couples TRBV6-5 to TRBJ1-3; D remains ambiguous. The CDR3 runs to 15 residues. V was cut by 2 bases and J by 2 bases, with 10 bases left in between. The germline V gene encodes CDR1 MNHEY and CDR2 SVGAGI. The CDR3 DNA is TGTGCCAGCAGTTACCGGGGAAACGCTGGAAACACCATATATTTT. Its translation: CASSYRGNAGNTIYF.

The rearrangement joins TRBV14 to TRBJ2-2; no definite D call. Germline CDR1 SGHDN, CDR2 FVKESK. Trimming pared 1 base from V and 6 bases from J, leaving 12 bases between. This CDR3 comprises 15 residues. This chain's CDR3 is CASSQAAVDAGELFF. CDR3 coding DNA: TGTGCCAGCAGCCAAGCTGCCGTGGACGCCGGGGAGCTGTTTTTT.

The chain couples TRBV11-2 to TRBJ2-1; 13 bases are shared with TRBD2. The V segment lost 3 bases and the J segment 5 bases; nucleotides outside the gene matches: 1. Germline V gene data show CDR1 as SGHAT and CDR2 as FQNNGV. The CDR3 extends over 15 amino acids. This CDR3 is CASSFGLAGDNEQFF. CDR3 in DNA: TGTGCCAGCAGCTTCGGACTAGCGGGGGACAATGAGCAGTTCTTC. The entire variable domain, with the rest obtained from reference TRBV11-2 and TRBJ2-1, is as follows: EAGVAQSPRYKIIEKRQSVAFWCNPISGHATLYWYQQILGQGPKLLIQFQNNGVVDDSQLPKDRFSAERLKGVDSTLKIQPAKLEDSAVYLCASSFGLAGDNEQFFGPGTRLTVL.

The J gene is TRBJ1-1, the V gene TRBV4-2; perhaps TRBD1 as D (5 bases). Germline CDR1 and CDR2: LGHNA and YNFKEQ. There are 15 residues in the CDR3. V lost 6 bases and J lost 3, with 17 bases in between. CDR3 loop: CASSRDGTRDTEAFF. DNA of the CDR3: TGTGCCAGCAGTCGGGACGGGACCCGAGACACTGAAGCTTTCTTT.